The 10 T cell receptor beta chains reported below all come from one sample, sequenced in a study of blood T cell repertoires in COVID-19. Measured with immunoSEQ multiplex PCR; TCRdb has only the in-frame clones, and not every one. The sample lists about 73,000 clones, about 79% occurring once. Sequenced input: peripheral blood. These receptor sequences come from a woman in her sixties with acute or convalescent COVID-19.

The chain carries TRBV25-1 and TRBJ1-1; D is perhaps TRBD1 (6 bases). Germline CDR1 reads MGHDK; CDR2 reads SYGVNS. V gave up 7 bases and J gave up 8 bases, with 14 bases separating them. This CDR3 is 12 amino acids long. The CDR3 DNA is TGTGCCAGCACCTCAGGGGTGGGCGAAGCTTTCTTT. It yields the protein CASTSGVGEAFF. The variable domain in full, completed from reference TRBV25-1 and TRBJ1-1, reads EADIYQTPRYLVIGTGKKITLECSQTMGHDKMYWYQQDPGMELHLIHYSYGVNSTEKGDLSSESTVSRIRTEHFPLTLESARPSHTSQYLCASTSGVGEAFFGQGTRLTVV.

The chain joins TRBV7-5 to TRBJ2-7; the table names TRBD2, a call not compared with the DNA. TRBV7-5 is deemed a pseudogene. CDR3 length: 17 amino acids. CDR3 bases: TGTGCCAGAAGCTTAATATGCCCGGCGGGAGTAAACTACGAGCAGTACTTC. Translating it yields CARSLICPAGVNYEQYF.

This chain joins TRBV5-6 and TRBJ1-1; D remains unclear. This CDR3 comprises 13 residues. Germline CDR1 and CDR2: SGHDT and YYEEEE. Trimming stripped 0 bases from V and 7 bases from J, with 10 bases between. The DNA for the CDR3 is TGTGCCAGCAGCTTGGCCTTACGAGTTGAAGCTTTCTTT. Encoded protein: CASSLALRVEAFF.

V usage is TRBV18 and J usage is TRBJ1-1; possible D gene TRBD1, 5 bases. The CDR3 has 16 residues. CDR1 is KGHSH, CDR2 LQKENI, per germline. V was trimmed by 3 bases and J by 0 bases, leaving 14 bases between them. The CDR3 here is CASSPTPGGLNTEAFF. In DNA form, the CDR3 reads TGTGCCAGCTCACCGACCCCGGGGGGTCTGAACACTGAAGCTTTCTTT.

V and J are TRBV28 and TRBJ1-5; 8 bases fit TRBD1. The V gene end was trimmed by 2 bases and the J gene end by 8 bases; junction bases not matched to a gene: 5. Germline CDR1 is MDHEN and CDR2 is SYDVKM. The CDR3 totals 14 residues. The CDR3: CASSLGRGRKPQHF. In DNA form, the CDR3 reads TGTGCCAGCAGTTTAGGCAGGGGGCGGAAGCCCCAGCATTTT.

This chain uses TRBV5-5 with TRBJ1-2, with 7 bases that match TRBD1. In germline, CDR1 is SGHKS, CDR2 YYEKEE (reference sequence). The J segment lost 6 bases and the V segment lost 2 bases, leaving 4 bases of the junction unmatched. The CDR3 has 13 amino acids. The CDR3, as DNA: TGTGCCAGCAGCTTCAGCAGGGGGAATGGCTACACCTTC. Protein sequence: CASSFSRGNGYTF.

This clone was picked up a small number of times. The V and J genes are TRBV4-2 and TRBJ2-1; 12 bases are a match to TRBD2. The CDR3 covers 16 residues. Trimming took 2 bases from V and 4 from J; bases not matched to a gene: 3. CDR1 LGHNA and CDR2 YNFKEQ come from the germline V gene. As DNA, the CDR3 is TGTGCCAGCAGCCAACCTCTAGCGGGGGGGTACAATGAGCAGTTCTTC. Translated: CASSQPLAGGYNEQFF.

The rearrangement uses TRBV5-1 and TRBJ1-1; D may be TRBD1 (6 bases). Trimming shortened V by 5 bases and J by 6 bases, and 11 bases separated the two germline ends. CDR1 and CDR2 from the germline V gene are SGHRS and YFSETQ. The CDR3 is 12 residues long. CDR3 in DNA: TGCGCCAGCAGTCTACAGGGACCTGAAGCTTTCTTT. Amino acids: CASSLQGPEAFF.

The V call is TRBV11-2, the J call TRBJ1-5, with no clear D. V lost 6 bases, J lost 2 bases, and 11 bases lay in between. CDR1 and CDR2 from the germline V gene are SGHAT and FQNNGV. This CDR3 is 14 amino acids long. The CDR3 bases are TGTGCCAGCAGTGCAGGAATGGGCAATCAGCCCCAGCATTTT. Translating it yields CASSAGMGNQPQHF.

The chain employs TRBV6-5 and TRBJ1-6, with TRBD1 matching 7 bases. The CDR3 is 15 amino acids. The germline V gene encodes CDR1 MNHEY and CDR2 SVGAGI. The V and J ends lost 8 bases and 5 bases, in that order; junction bases with no gene match: 9. The CDR3 coding sequence is TGTGCCAGCCGGAAGGGGGCGATTGATAATTCACCCCTCCACTTT. Translating it yields CASRKGAIDNSPLHF.